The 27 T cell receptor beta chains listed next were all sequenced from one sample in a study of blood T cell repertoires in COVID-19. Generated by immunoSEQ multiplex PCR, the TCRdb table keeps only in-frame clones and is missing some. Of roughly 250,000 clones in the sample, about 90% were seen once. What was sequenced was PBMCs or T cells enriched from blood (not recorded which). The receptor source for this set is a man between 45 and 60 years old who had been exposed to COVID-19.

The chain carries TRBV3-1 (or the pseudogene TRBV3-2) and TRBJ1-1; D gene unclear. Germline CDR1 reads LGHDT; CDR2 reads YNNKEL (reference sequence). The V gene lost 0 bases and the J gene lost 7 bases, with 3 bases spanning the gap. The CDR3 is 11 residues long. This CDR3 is CASSQDFEAFF. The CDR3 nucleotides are TGTGCCAGCAGCCAAGACTTTGAAGCTTTCTTT.

The CDR3 spells CTSSQASEGVPPLDEQYV. The CDR3 DNA is TGCACCAGCAGCCAAGCTTCTGAGGGAGTCCCACCGTTGGACGAGCAGTACGTC. The rearrangement uses TRBV1 and TRBJ2-7; the table assigns TRBD2, which was not confirmed against the DNA. TRBV1 is a pseudogene. CDR3 length equals 18 residues.

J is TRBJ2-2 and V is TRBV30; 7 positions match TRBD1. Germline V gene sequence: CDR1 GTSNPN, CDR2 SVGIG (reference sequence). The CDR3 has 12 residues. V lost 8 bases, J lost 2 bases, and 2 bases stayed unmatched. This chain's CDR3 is CAGTENTGELFF. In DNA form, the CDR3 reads TGTGCCGGGACAGAAAACACCGGGGAGCTGTTTTTT.

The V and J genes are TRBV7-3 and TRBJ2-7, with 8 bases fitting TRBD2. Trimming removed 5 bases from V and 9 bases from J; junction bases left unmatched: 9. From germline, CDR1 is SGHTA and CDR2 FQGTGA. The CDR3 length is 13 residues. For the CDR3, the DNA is TGTGCCAGCAGCCCCCGGGGGGGCCTAGGGCAGTACTTC. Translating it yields CASSPRGGLGQYF.

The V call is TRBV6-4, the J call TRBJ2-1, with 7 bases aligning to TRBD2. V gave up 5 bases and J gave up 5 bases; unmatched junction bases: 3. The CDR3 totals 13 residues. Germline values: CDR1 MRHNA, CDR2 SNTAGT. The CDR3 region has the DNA TGTGCCAGCAGTCCCGGGACTAACAATGAGCAGTTCTTC. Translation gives CASSPGTNNEQFF.

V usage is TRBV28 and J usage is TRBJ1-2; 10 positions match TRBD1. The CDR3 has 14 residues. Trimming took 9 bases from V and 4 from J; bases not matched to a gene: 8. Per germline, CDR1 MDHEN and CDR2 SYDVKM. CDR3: CASRPGQGIYGYTF. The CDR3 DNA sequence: TGTGCCAGTCGACCGGGACAGGGGATCTATGGCTACACCTTC.

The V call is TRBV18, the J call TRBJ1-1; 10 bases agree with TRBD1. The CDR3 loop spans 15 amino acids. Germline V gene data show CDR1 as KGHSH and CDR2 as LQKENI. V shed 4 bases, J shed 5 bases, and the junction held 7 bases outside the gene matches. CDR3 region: CASSHGQGVRTEAFF. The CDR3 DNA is TGTGCCAGCTCACACGGACAGGGGGTAAGAACTGAAGCTTTCTTT. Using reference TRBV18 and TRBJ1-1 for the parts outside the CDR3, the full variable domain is NAGVMQNPRHLVRRRGQEARLRCSPMKGHSHVYWYRQLPEEGLKFMVYLQKENIIDESGMPKERFSAEFPKEGPSILRIQQVVRGDSAAYFCASSHGQGVRTEAFFGQGTRLTVV.

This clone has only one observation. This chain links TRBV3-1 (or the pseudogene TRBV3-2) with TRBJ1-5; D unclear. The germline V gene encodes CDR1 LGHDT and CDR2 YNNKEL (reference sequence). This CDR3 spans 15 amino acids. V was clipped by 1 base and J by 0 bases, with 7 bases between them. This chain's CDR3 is CASSQGWASNQPQHF. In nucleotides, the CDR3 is TGTGCCAGCAGCCAAGGGTGGGCTAGCAATCAGCCCCAGCATTTT.

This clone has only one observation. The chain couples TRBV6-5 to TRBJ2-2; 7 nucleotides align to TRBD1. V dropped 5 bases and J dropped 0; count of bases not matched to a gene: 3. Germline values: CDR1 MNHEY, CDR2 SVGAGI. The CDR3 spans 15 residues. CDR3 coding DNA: TGTGCCAGCAGTCCCGGGACAGCGAACACCGGGGAGCTGTTTTTT. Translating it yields CASSPGTANTGELFF.

The CDR3 region is CASSLVSDTGELFF. CDR3 DNA: TGTGCCAGCAGCTTAGTAAGCGACACCGGGGAGCTGTTTTTT. The rearrangement uses TRBV7-2 and TRBJ2-2; no reliable D call. Trimming stripped 1 base from V and 3 bases from J, with 6 bases between. Per the germline V gene, CDR1 is SGHTA and CDR2 is FQGNSA. This CDR3 contains 14 residues.

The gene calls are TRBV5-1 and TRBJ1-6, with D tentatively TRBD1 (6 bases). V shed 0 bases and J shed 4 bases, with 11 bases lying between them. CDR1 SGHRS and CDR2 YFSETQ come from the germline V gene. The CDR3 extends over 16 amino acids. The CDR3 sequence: CASSLAGQTYNSPLHF. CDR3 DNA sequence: TGCGCCAGCAGCTTGGCCGGACAGACATATAATTCACCCCTCCACTTT.

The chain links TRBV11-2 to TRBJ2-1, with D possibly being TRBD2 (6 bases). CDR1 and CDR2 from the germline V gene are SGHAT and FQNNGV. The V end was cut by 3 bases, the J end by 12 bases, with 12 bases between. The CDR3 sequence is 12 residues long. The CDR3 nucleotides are TGTGCCAGCAGCTTGACTTTGGGGGGGCAGTTCTTC. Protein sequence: CASSLTLGGQFF.

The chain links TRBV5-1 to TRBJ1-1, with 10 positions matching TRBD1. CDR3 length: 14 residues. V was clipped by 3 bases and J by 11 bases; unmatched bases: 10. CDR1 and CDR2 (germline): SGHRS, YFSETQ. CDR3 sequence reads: CASSSGRQGALAFF. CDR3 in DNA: TGCGCCAGCAGCTCGGGTAGACAGGGGGCCTTGGCTTTCTTT.

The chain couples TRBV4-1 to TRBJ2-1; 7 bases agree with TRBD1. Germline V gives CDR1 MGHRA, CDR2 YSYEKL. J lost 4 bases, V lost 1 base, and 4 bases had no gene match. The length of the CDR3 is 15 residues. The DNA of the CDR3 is TGCGCCAGCAGCCAAGGAGGACAGGCATACAATGAGCAGTTCTTC. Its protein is CASSQGGQAYNEQFF.

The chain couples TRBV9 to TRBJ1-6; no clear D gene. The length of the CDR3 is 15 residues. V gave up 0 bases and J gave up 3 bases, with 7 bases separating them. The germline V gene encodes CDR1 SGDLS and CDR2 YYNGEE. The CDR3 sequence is CASSVAAGYNSPLHF. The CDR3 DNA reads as TGTGCCAGCAGCGTAGCGGCAGGCTATAATTCACCCCTCCACTTT.

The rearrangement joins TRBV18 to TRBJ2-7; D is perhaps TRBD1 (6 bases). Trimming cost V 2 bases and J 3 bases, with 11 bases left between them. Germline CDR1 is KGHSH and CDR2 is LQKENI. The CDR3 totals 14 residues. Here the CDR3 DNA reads TGTGCCAGCTCACCAGTCCGGGACAACTACGAGCAGTACGTC. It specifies CASSPVRDNYEQYV.

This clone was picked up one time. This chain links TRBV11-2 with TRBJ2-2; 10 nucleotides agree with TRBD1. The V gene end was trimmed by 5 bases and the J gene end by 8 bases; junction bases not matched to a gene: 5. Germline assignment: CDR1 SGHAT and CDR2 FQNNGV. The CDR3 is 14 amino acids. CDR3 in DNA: TGTGCCAGCAGCACCCGACAGGGGGCTGGGGAGCTGTTTTTT. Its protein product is CASSTRQGAGELFF. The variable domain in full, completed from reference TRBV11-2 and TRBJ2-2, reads EAGVAQSPRYKIIEKRQSVAFWCNPISGHATLYWYQQILGQGPKLLIQFQNNGVVDDSQLPKDRFSAERLKGVDSTLKIQPAKLEDSAVYLCASSTRQGAGELFFGEGSRLTVL.

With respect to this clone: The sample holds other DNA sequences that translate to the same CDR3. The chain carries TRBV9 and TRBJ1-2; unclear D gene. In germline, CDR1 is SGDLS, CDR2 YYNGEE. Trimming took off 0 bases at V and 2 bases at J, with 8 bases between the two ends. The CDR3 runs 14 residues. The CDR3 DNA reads TGTGCCAGCAGCGTAGACCCGGGGAACTATGGCTACACCTTC. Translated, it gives CASSVDPGNYGYTF.

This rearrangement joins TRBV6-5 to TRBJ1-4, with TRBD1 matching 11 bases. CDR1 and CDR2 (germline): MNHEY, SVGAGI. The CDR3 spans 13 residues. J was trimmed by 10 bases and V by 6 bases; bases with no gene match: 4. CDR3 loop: CASRDRGQGKLFF. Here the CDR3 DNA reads TGTGCCAGCAGGGACAGGGGGCAAGGAAAACTGTTTTTT.

CDR3 amino acids: CASSQDPRGEQYV. The CDR3 bases are TGTGCCAGCAGCCAAGATCCCAGGGGCGAGCAGTACGTC. The chain is built from TRBV14 and TRBJ2-7, with a tentative D call TRBD1 (6 bases). This CDR3 has 13 residues. V shed 0 bases and J shed 6 bases, with 9 bases lying between them. Germline values: CDR1 SGHDN, CDR2 FVKESK.

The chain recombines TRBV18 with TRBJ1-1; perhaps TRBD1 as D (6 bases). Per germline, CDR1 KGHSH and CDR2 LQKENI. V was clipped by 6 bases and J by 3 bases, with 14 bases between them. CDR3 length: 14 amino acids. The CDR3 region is CASSRGGGDTEAFF. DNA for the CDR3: TGTGCCAGCTCGCGAGGGGGTGGGGACACTGAAGCTTTCTTT. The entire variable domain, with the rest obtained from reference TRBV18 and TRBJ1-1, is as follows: NAGVMQNPRHLVRRRGQEARLRCSPMKGHSHVYWYRQLPEEGLKFMVYLQKENIIDESGMPKERFSAEFPKEGPSILRIQQVVRGDSAAYFCASSRGGGDTEAFFGQGTRLTVV.

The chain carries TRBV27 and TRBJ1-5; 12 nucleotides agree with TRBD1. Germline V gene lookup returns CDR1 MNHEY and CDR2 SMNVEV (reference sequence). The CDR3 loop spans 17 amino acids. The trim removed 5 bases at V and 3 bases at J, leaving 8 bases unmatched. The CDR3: CASSLTGTGGYNQPQHF. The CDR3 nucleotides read TGTGCCAGCAGTCTCACCGGGACAGGGGGCTACAATCAGCCCCAGCATTTT.

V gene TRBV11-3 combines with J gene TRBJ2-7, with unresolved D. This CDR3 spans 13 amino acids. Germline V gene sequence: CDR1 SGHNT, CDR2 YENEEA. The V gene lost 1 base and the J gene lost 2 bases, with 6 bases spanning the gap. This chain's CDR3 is CASSLGSAYEQYF. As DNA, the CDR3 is TGTGCCAGCAGCTTAGGTTCAGCCTACGAGCAGTACTTC.

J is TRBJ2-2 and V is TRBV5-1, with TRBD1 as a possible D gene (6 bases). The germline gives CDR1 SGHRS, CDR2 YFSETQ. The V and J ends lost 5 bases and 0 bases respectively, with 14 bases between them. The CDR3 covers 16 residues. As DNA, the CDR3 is TGCGCCAGCAGTAAGCAGGGGATCGCGAACACCGGGGAGCTGTTTTTT. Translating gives CASSKQGIANTGELFF.

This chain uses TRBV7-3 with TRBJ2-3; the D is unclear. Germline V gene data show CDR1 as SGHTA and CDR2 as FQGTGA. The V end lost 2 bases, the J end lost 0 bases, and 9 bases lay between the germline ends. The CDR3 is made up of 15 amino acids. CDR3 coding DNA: TGTGCCAGCAGCTTAGACGGGTACAGCACAGATACGCAGTATTTT. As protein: CASSLDGYSTDTQYF.

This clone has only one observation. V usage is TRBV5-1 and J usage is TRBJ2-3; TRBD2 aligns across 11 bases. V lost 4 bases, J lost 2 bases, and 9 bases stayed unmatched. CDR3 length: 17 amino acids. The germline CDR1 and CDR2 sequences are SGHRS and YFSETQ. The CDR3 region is CASSLPIAGGNTDTQYF. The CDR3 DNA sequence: TGCGCCAGCAGCCTACCTATAGCGGGGGGGAACACAGATACGCAGTATTTT.

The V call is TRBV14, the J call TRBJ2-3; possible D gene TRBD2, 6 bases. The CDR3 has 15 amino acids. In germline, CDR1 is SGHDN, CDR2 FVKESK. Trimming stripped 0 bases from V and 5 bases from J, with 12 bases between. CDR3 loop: CASSQDQRRGDTQYF. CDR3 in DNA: TGTGCCAGCAGCCAAGACCAGCGGAGGGGAGATACGCAGTATTTT.